Sequencing of this TCR beta chain was carried out in a study of cytomegalovirus exposure and HLA in healthy donors. Study-wide findings and caveats: Generally TCR sequences proved uncommon, though certain public TCRs appeared in numerous donors. Data from an earlier analysis indicated that most TCR beta V segments were productive either about 87% or about 30% of the time.

Primers included in the PCR were 60 Vbeta and 13 Jbeta primers. Some clones are missing from TCRdb's copy, which holds only in-frame ones; the method was immunoSEQ multiplex PCR. The sample holds about 190,000 clones, around 87% seen once. Points on this clone: The antigen remains undetermined.

V lost 8 bases and J 0 bases, leaving 11 bases between the germline ends. CDR1 and CDR2 (germline): GTSNPN, SVGIG (reference sequence). The CDR3 contains 13 residues. The V gene is TRBV30, the J gene TRBJ2-1; TRBD1 is a possible D gene (5 bases). The sequence was obtained from a woman between 18 and 30 years old in good health and CMV-seronegative. The material sequenced was PBMCs. DNA for the CDR3: TGTGCCAGTAGACAGAGCTCCTACAATGAGCAGTTCTTC. Translated, it gives CASRQSSYNEQFF.